The rows below give T cell receptor beta chains drawn from one sample of a study of control samples from healthy donors and cancer patients. Sequenced by immunoSEQ multiplex PCR; TCRdb stores in-frame clones only, minus some. The table includes 350,000 to 450,000 clones, approximately 92% detected once. Sequencing was done on a sample of PBMCs. The receptors were sampled from a man aged 35-49 years with head and neck cancer. Both conserved end residues are part of each CDR3. A D gene is named only where the DNA matches it firmly. Clone size, where shown, is once, few, many, or a class for clones that have expanded.

TRBV10-2,TRBD2,-,TRBJ2-3,CASKLAGAQDTQYF,TGCGCCAGCAAACTAGCGGGGGCCCAAGATACGCAGTATTTT
TRBV7-9,TRBD2,few,TRBJ2-5,CASSLAGGIQETQYF,TGTGCCAGCAGCCTTGCGGGGGGCATCCAAGAGACCCAGTACTTC
TRBV28,TRBD1,-,TRBJ2-6,CASSSGMTGSGANVLTF,TGTGCCAGCAGTTCGGGGATGACAGGGTCTGGGGCCAACGTCCTGACTTTC
TRBV12-3/TRBV12-4,-,-,TRBJ1-2,CASSHRGAEGYTF,TGTGCCAGCAGTCATAGGGGGGCAGAAGGCTACACCTTC
TRBV5-8,-,-,TRBJ1-1,CASSFGGRGFGTEAFF,TGTGCCAGCAGCTTTGGGGGGAGGGGATTTGGGACTGAAGCTTTCTTT
TRBV28,-,-,TRBJ1-4,CASSLRGGFNEKLFF,TGTGCCAGCAGTTTGCGGGGGGGCTTTAATGAAAAACTGTTTTTT
TRBV30,-,-,TRBJ1-5,CAWSVPGAYSNQPQHF,TGTGCCTGGAGTGTACCGGGGGCCTATAGCAATCAGCCCCAGCATTTT
TRBV7-2,TRBD1,-,TRBJ2-7,CASSLALPGGQASYEQYF,TGTGCCAGCAGCTTAGCGTTACCAGGGGGACAGGCCTCCTACGAGCAGTACTTC
TRBV19,-,-,TRBJ2-2,CASRYRVGGELFF,TGTGCCAGTAGGTACAGGGTGGGCGGGGAGCTGTTTTTT
TRBV6-6,-,-,TRBJ1-4,CASSYSRVGEKLFF,TGTGCCAGCAGTTATAGCAGGGTAGGGGAAAAACTGTTTTTT